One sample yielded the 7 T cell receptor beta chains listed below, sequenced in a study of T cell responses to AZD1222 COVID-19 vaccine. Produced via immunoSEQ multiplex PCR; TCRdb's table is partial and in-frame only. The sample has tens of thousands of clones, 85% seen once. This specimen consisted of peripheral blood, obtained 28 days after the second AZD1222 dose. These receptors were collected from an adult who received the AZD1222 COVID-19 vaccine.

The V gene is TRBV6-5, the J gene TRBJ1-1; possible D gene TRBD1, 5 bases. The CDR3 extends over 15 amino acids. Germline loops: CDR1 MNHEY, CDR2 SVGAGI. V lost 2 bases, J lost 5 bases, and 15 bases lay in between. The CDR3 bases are TGTGCCAGCAGTTACCTTGGGCAGGGTGGGACTGAAGCTTTCTTT. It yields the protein CASSYLGQGGTEAFF.

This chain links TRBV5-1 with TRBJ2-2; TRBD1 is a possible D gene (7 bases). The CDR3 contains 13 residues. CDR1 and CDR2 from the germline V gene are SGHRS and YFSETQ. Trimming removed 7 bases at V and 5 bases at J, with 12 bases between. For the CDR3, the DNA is TGCGCCAGCGCGCAGGGGGGAACCGGGGAGCTGTTTTTT. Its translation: CASAQGGTGELFF.

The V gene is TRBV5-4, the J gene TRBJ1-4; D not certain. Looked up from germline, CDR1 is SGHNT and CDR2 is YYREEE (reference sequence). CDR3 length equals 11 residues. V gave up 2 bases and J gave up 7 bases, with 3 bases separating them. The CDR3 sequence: CASSFGEKLFF. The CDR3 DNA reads TGTGCCAGCAGCTTTGGTGAAAAACTGTTTTTT.

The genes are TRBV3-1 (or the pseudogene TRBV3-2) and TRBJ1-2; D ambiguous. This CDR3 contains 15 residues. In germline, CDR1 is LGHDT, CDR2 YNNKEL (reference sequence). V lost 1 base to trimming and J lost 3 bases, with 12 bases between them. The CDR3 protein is CASSQAPALDYGYTF. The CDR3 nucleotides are TGTGCCAGCAGCCAAGCGCCAGCCTTAGACTATGGCTACACCTTC.

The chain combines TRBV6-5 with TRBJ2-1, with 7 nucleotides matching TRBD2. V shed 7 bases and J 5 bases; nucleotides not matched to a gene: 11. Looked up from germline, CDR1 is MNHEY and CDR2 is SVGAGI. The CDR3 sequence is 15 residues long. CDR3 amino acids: CASTPRASGNNEQFF. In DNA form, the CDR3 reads TGTGCCAGCACCCCCCGGGCTAGCGGAAACAATGAGCAGTTCTTC.

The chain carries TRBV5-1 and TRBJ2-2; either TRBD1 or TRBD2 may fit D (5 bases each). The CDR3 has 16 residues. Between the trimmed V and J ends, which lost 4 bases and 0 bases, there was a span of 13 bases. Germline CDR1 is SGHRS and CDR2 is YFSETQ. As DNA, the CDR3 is TGCGCCAGCAGCCCCCGGGACGACCCGAACACCGGGGAGCTGTTTTTT. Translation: CASSPRDDPNTGELFF.

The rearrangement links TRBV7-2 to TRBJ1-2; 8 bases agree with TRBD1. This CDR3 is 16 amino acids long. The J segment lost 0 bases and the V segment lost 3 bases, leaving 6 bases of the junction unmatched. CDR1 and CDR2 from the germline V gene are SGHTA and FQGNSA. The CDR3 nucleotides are TGTGCCAGCAGCTTCTCCGGGACAGGAGCTAACTATGGCTACACCTTC. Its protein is CASSFSGTGANYGYTF.